This T cell receptor beta chain was identified during a study of beta chain features in type 1 diabetes. The study reverse transcribed the entire isolated RNA, so it sequenced expressed TCRB transcripts. The table came from immunoSEQ multiplex PCR; TCRdb's copy has only in-frame clones and leaves some out. There are a few hundred thousand clones in the sample; over 20% occur only once, and less than 0.03% lies in the top ten. The CDR3 spans 18 residues. Per the germline V gene, CDR1 is SGHRS and CDR2 is YFSETQ. Trimming left V 4 bases short and J 4 bases short, with 21 bases between. With respect to this clone: The antigen is undetermined.

The study, taken as a whole, reports: PCR might pick shorter templates more often, in the same way for patients and controls. TCRB CDR3s from Type 1 diabetes patients were moderately but significantly shorter in all four CD4+ subsets. The naive, central memory and Treg TCRB repertoires showed an apparent similarity that was greater among patients than among healthy donors.

Each of the CD4+ naive, central memory, regulatory and stem cell-like memory populations was sorted via CD45RO/CCR7/CD25/CD127/CD95/CD27. V and J are TRBV5-1 and TRBJ2-6, with D perhaps TRBD2 (5 bases). Sequencing was done on a sample of naive CD4+ T cells from blood. The TCR sequence derives from a woman aged 40-49 years with type 1 diabetes. The chain's CDR3 is CASSTPGSSERGANVLTF. The CDR3 DNA is TGCGCCAGCAGCACACCGGGATCATCCGAAAGGGGGGCCAACGTCCTGACTTTC. The variable domain in full, completed from reference TRBV5-1 and TRBJ2-6, reads KAGVTQTPRYLIKTRGQQVTLSCSPISGHRSVSWYQQTPGQGLQFLFEYFSETQRNKGNFPGRFSGRQFSNSRSEMNVSTLELGDSALYLCASSTPGSSERGANVLTFGAGSRLTVL.